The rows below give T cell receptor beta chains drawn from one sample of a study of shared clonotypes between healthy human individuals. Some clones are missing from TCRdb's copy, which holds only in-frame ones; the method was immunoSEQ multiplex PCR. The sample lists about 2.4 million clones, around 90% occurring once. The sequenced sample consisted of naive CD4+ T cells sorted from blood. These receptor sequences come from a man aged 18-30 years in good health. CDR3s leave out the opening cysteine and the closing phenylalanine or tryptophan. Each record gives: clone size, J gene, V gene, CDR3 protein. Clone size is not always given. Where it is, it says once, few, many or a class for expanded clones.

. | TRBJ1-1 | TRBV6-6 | ASSPGQGTEAF
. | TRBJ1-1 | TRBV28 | ASSLAQGQANTEAF
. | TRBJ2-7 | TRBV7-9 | ASSLDRTSEQY
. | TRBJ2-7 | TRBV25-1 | ASGPTGTYEQY
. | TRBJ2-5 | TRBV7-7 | ASSRGRLETQY
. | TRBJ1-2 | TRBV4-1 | ASSQDTGFSYGYT
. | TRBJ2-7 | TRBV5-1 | ASQDPSNYEQY
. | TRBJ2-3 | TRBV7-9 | ASSLRLAGDTQY
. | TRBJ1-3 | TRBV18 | ASSPLDKGYGNTIY
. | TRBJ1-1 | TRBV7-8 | ASSFPYRASEAF
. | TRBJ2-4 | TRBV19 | ASSIAGTKNIQY
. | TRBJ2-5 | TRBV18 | ASSYLPGTGKETQY
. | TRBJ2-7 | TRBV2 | ASTPGQGAYEQY
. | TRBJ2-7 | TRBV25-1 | ASSETGGSYEQY
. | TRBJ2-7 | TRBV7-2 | ASSLDRSTYEQY
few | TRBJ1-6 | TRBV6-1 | ASRAARGSPLH
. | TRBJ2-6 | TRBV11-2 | ASSLDGSGANVLT
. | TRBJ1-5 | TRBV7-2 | ASSPGTGHQPQH
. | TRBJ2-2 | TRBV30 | ACKRSGTNTGELF
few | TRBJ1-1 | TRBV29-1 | SGRENTEAF
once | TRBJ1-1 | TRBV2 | ASNAGEGEAF
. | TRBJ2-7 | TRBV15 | ATSRDLQYEQY
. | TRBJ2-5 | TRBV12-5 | ASGLEGLAEETQY
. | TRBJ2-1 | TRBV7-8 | ASSLPSGNLNPSYNEQF